The present T cell receptor beta chain was sequenced within a study of cytomegalovirus exposure and HLA in healthy donors. Concerning this clone: Its antigen is currently unknown.

It was with 60 Vbeta and 13 Jbeta primers that the PCR ran. How the authors handled the data: The count from a later analysis was roughly 80 million unique TCR beta chains, some 11 million of them shared. The assay was immunoSEQ multiplex PCR, and TCRdb's table has in-frame clones only and misses some. V, J and clone size are those of that table, while D and trimming were read from the DNA. The top ten hold about 0.47% of the sample, which has 200,000 to 250,000 clones, around 80% seen once. Whole-study findings and limits: Available immune exposure information covered CMV serostatus only. Relative to the approximately 680-donor mean, N-insertions were reportedly fewer in an Asian-associated ancestry cluster in a later analysis. By HLA locus, TCR association rates varied in a later analysis, with DRB1 showing the most and HLA-C the fewest.

CDR1 LNHDA and CDR2 SQIVND come from the germline V gene (reference sequence). This CDR3 comprises 11 residues. Trimming stripped 10 bases from V and 7 bases from J, with 10 bases between. This receptor was obtained from a boy under 18 in good health and CMV-seronegative. What was sequenced was PBMCs. The chain couples TRBV19 to TRBJ2-2; D might be TRBD1 (6 bases). The CDR3 nucleotides read TGTGCCACCAAAGGGGGCGGGGAGCTGTTTTTT. It translates to CATKGGGELFF.